Listed here is a single TCR beta chain. This specimen belongs to a study of beta chain features in type 1 diabetes. The isolated RNA, all of it, was reverse transcribed, so expressed TCRB transcripts were what got sequenced. The protocol was immunoSEQ multiplex PCR, while the TCRdb copy is restricted to in-frame clones and leaves out a portion. Here the sample spans roughly 500,000 clones, 30% being singletons. Germline values: CDR1 SGHRS, CDR2 YFSETQ. The CDR3 covers 15 residues. Trimming left V 4 bases short and J 3 bases short, with 17 bases between. Material: naive CD4+ T cells from blood. The rearrangement joins TRBV5-1 to TRBJ2-7; possibly TRBD2 for D (6 bases). The source of this sequence is a man aged 18 to 29 in good health. In DNA form, the CDR3 reads TGCGCCAGCAGCCCGTCCGGGACTCCGGGCTACGAGCAGTACTTC. This sequence encodes CASSPSGTPGYEQYF. Combining the CDR3 with reference TRBV5-1 and TRBJ2-7 gives the whole variable domain KAGVTQTPRYLIKTRGQQVTLSCSPISGHRSVSWYQQTPGQGLQFLFEYFSETQRNKGNFPGRFSGRQFSNSRSEMNVSTLELGDSALYLCASSPSGTPGYEQYFGPGTRLTVT.